The text below deals with one T cell receptor beta chain. The data are from a study of blood T cell repertoires in COVID-19. The CDR3 runs 17 residues. V lost 0 bases to trimming and J lost 1 base; unmatched junction nucleotides: 5. Germline values: CDR1 MGHRA, CDR2 YSYEKL. The table came from immunoSEQ multiplex PCR; TCRdb's copy has only in-frame clones and leaves some out. Among 150,000 to 200,000 clones listed, roughly nine tenths were seen once. The TCR sequence derives from a man in his 60s with active or convalescent COVID-19. The source material was peripheral blood. The chain carries TRBV4-1 and TRBJ2-1, with 8 nucleotides matching TRBD2. The CDR3 nucleotides are TGCGCCAGCAGCCAAGATAACCGGGGGGGGTCCTACAATGAGCAGTTCTTC. This codes for CASSQDNRGGSYNEQFF.